This paragraph covers one T cell receptor (beta chain) sequence. Measured with immunoSEQ multiplex PCR; TCRdb has only the in-frame clones, and not every one. The table shows roughly 58,000 clones, with roughly 87% occurring only once. Germline V CDR1 and CDR2: SGHVS, FQNEAQ. V was shortened by 2 bases and J by 2 bases, with 22 bases between the two germline ends. The CDR3 has 18 amino acids. The data belong to a study of lymphopenia after photon versus proton radiotherapy. This TCR came from an elderly man with esophageal cancer. The chain uses TRBV7-8 and TRBJ2-7; unclear D gene. The sample here was peripheral blood, taken from a patient treated with proton-based radiotherapy. CDR3 in amino acids: CASSLPPSGFGPAYEQYF. CDR3 sequence (DNA): TGTGCCAGCAGCTTACCCCCCTCAGGTTTTGGACCAGCCTACGAGCAGTACTTC.